This TCR beta chain was identified during a study of T cell responses to AZD1222 COVID-19 vaccine (dated by TCRdb to the early 2020s). As for the study more broadly: Because spike-specific TCR depth and breadth did not differ between the two schedules, AZD1222 recipients who got a second dose at roughly 4 weeks were pooled with those who got a second dose at roughly 12 weeks. Trial participants were enrolled into age subgroups of 18-55, 56-69 and 70-plus years, which contained about 150, 28 and 57 TCR-sequenced participants, respectively. A total of over 230 trial participants underwent TCR sequencing, of whom 200 to 220 received two doses of AZD1222 and 26 received two doses of the MenACWY control vaccine. Overall results and qualifications from the work: Most participants were white British and females outnumbered males, and the authors suggested that clonal diversity may have been underestimated. The whole spike protein was spanned by vaccine-associated CD4 TCRs, and dominant responses were seen in regions 160-218 and 743-854. The 56-69-year group was small, and its depth increase did not reach significance, likely because of low power. Epitopes outside the regions mutated in the B.1.351 and B.1.1.7 variants were reportedly recognized by nearly half of the unique spike-specific TCRs. Because no day 14 peak-response samples were available, the repertoires could be characterized only after the peak T cell response. After two AZD1222 doses, spike-specific TCR breadth and depth were significantly higher than at day 0 and than in MenACWY recipients. Conclusions about previously exposed vaccinees are limited, since just a handful of AZD1222 recipients were seropositive for SARS-CoV-2 at baseline.

Taken with the paper, the label for time point translates to: baseline before first vaccination. The vaccinee samples were drawn from two UK trials, COV001 and COV002, one of which was a single-blind randomized controlled phase 2/3 trial testing AZD1222 (ChAdOx1 nCoV-19) in healthy adults. For TCRbeta chain sequencing, PBMC samples were collected from trial participants at day 0 and at day 28 after the second dose. With regard to this clone: The specificity of this receptor is unknown. Base qualities are not provided; no much larger clone lies one nucleotide away.

The CDR3 regions of human TCRbeta chains were subjected to immunosequencing. The authors' analysis ran thus. Repertoire TCRs were checked for matches against a reference library of SARS-CoV-2-specific TCRs that had been generated using the MIRA antigen-specificity platform. Breadth was defined as the fraction of unique TCRs that were SARS-CoV-2-associated. Depth was defined as the fraction of total T cells that were SARS-CoV-2-associated. Using the MIRA data, each spike-specific TCR was assigned both to the spike region to which the TCR was reactive and to a CD4 or CD8 class. Log10-transformed breadth and depth values were compared by one-way ANOVA with Sidak's multiple comparisons tests. TCRdb's version of the immuneACCESS table is confined to in-frame rearrangements and falls short of the full clone set. An unresolved V gene accounts for under half of the shortfall where checked; the remainder is of unknown origin. The V and J calls and clone size come from that table; D and trimming were worked out from the DNA. This sample lists around 130,000 clones; 85% to 95% were detected once. About 0.86% of the sample is taken by the ten largest.

The source is an adult in good health. Material: peripheral blood, obtained on day 0 of AZD1222 vaccination.

For the CDR3, the sequence is CASSPDRGYEQYF. The DNA sequence is given as TGTGCCAGCAGTCCCGACAGGGGCTACGAGCAGTACTTC. The V gene is TRBV27 and the J gene is TRBJ2-7, with 8 bases in between that match TRBD1. Via the germline V gene (reference sequence), CDR1 is MNHEY and CDR2 SMNVEV. The CDR3 spans 13 residues, from the cysteine through the phenylalanine. Of the read, only the CDR3 DNA is kept; its 39 bases are in frame from base 1. Trimmed from V: 5 bases; trimmed from J: 3 bases; junction bases lacking a gene match: 3.